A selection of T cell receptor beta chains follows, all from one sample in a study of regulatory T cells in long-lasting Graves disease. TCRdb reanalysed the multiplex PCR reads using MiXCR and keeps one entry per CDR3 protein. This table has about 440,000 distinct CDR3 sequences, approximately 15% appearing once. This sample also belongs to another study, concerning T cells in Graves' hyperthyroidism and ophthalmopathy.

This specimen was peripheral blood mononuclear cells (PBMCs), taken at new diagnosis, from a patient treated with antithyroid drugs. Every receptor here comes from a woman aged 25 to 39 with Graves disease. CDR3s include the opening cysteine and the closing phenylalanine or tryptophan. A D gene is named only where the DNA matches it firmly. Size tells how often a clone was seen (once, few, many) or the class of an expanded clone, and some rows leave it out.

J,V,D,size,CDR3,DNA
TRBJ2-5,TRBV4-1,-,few,CASSQAPPETQYF,TGCGCCAGCAGCCAAGCCCCCCCGGAGACCCAGTACTTC
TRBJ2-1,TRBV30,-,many,CAWSYQNKQFF,TGTGCCTGGAGTTACCAGAATAAGCAGTTCTTC
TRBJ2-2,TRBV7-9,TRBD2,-,CAREGLAGGPAGELFF,TGTGCCAGAGAAGGACTAGCGGGAGGGCCCGCCGGGGAGCTGTTTTTT
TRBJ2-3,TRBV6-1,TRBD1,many,CASTYGTGPFVQYF,TGTGCCAGCACCTATGGGACAGGACCTTTTGTGCAGTATTTT
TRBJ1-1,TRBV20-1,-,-,CSARITGQNTEAFF,TGCAGTGCTAGAATCACCGGGCAGAACACTGAAGCTTTCTTT
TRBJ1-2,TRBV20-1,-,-,CSARTAWSTYGYTF,TGCAGTGCTAGGACTGCGTGGAGTACGTATGGCTACACCTTC
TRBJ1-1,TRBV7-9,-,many,CASSLLRTDEAFF,TGTGCCAGCAGCTTGCTGAGGACGGATGAAGCTTTCTTT
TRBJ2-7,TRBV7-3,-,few,CASSPEGGVYEQYF,TGTGCCAGCAGCCCTGAGGGGGGGGTATACGAGCAGTACTTC
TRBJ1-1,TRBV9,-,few,CASSISGTTNTEAFF,TGTGCCAGCAGCATCTCCGGGACGACGAACACTGAAGCTTTCTTT
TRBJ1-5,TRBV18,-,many,CASSLLGRNPPQPQHF,TGTGCCAGCTCACTCCTCGGACGGAATCCCCCTCAGCCCCAGCATTTT
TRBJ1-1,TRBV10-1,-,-,CASSERTFSQAFF,TGCGCCAGCAGTGAGAGGACGTTCAGTCAAGCTTTCTTT
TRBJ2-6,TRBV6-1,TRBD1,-,CASKYRGEERANVLTF,TGTGCCAGCAAGTACAGGGGGGAGGAGAGGGCCAACGTCCTGACTTTC
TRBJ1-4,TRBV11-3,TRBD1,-,CASSFQQGAREKLFF,TGTGCCAGCAGCTTCCAACAGGGGGCTAGGGAAAAACTGTTTTTT
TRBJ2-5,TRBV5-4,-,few,CASSLPLGETQYF,TGTGCCAGCAGCTTGCCCCTTGGAGAGACCCAGTACTTC
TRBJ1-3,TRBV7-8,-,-,CASSPRLRQSSGNTIYF,TGTGCCAGCAGCCCCCGGCTCCGACAGAGCTCTGGAAACACCATATATTTT
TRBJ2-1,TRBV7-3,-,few,CASSPSETEKEQFF,TGTGCCAGCAGCCCATCCGAGACAGAGAAAGAGCAGTTCTTC
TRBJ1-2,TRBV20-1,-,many,CSASTGNYGYTF,TGCAGTGCCTCCACAGGGAACTATGGCTACACCTTC
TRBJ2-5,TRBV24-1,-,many,CATSDLARDQETQYF,TGTGCCACCAGTGATTTGGCCAGGGACCAAGAGACCCAGTACTTC
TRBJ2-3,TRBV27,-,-,CASSIYLCSVLGQGGETQYF,-
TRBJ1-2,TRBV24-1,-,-,CATSDLPNHGYTF,TGTGCCACCAGTGATTTGCCCAACCATGGCTACACCTTC
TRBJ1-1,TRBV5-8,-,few,CASSPSSGENTEAFF,TGTGCCAGCAGCCCATCCTCGGGGGAGAACACTGAAGCTTTCTTT
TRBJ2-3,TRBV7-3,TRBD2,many,CASSLRSGRAEDTQYF,TGTGCCAGCAGCTTAAGGAGCGGGAGGGCCGAAGATACGCAGTATTTT
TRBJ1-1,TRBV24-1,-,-,CATSEGGRGTISGAFF,TGTGCCACCAGTGAGGGGGGGCGAGGAACGATCTCTGGAGCTTTCTTT
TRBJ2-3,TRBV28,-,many,CASSLGGQPTGTQYF,TGTGCCAGCAGCTTAGGCGGACAGCCCACCGGTACGCAGTATTTT
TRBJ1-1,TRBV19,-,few,CASNKGRNTEAFF,TGTGCCAGTAATAAGGGCAGGAACACTGAAGCTTTCTTT
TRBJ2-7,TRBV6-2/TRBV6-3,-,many,CASSSTGLAYEQYF,TGTGCCAGCAGTAGCACAGGGCTCGCCTACGAGCAGTACTTC
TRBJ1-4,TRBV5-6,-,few,CASSLLEEKLFF,TGTGCCAGCAGCTTGTTAGAAGAAAAACTGTTTTTT
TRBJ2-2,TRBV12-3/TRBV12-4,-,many,CASSFKGPGELFF,TGTGCCAGCAGTTTTAAGGGACCCGGGGAGCTGTTTTTT
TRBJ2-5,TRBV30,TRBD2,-,CAWSYGGGAVETQYF,TGTGCCTGGAGTTACGGGGGGGGCGCTGTGGAGACCCAGTACTTC
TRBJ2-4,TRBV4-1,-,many,CASSHAGPLAKNIQYF,TGCGCCAGCAGCCATGCAGGACCGCTAGCCAAAAACATTCAGTACTTC
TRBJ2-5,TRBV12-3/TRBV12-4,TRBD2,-,CASSPSGLAGETQYF,TGTGCCAGCAGCCCCTCGGGACTAGCTGGGGAGACCCAGTACTTC
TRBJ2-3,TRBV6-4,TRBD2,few,CASSDSASGADTQYF,TGTGCCAGCAGTGACTCGGCTAGCGGGGCAGATACGCAGTATTTT
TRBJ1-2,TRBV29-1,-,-,CSGLGDGYTF,TGCAGCGGACTGGGAGATGGCTACACCTTC
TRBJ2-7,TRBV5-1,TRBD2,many,CASRPTDRAGTHEQYF,TGCGCCAGCCGCCCCACGGACCGAGCGGGAACCCACGAGCAGTACTTC
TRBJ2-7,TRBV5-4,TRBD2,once,CASRRGAGVGRPPDYEQYF,TGTGCCAGCAGGCGGGGGGCCGGGGTCGGGAGGCCCCCAGACTACGAGCAGTACTTC
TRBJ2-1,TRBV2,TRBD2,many,CASSERTSGRRSSYNEQFF,TGTGCCAGCAGTGAGAGGACTAGCGGGAGGCGGAGCTCCTACAATGAGCAGTTCTTC
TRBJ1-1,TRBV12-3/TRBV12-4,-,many,CASSFGRYTEAFF,TGTGCCAGCAGTTTCGGGAGGTACACTGAAGCTTTCTTT
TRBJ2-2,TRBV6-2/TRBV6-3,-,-,CASSFTTHSSGNTGELFF,TGTGCCAGCAGTTTCACTACTCATAGTTCGGGTAACACCGGGGAGCTGTTTTTT
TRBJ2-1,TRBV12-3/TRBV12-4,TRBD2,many,CASRGLAGGNEQFF,TGTGCCAGCAGGGGACTAGCGGGAGGTAATGAGCAGTTCTTC
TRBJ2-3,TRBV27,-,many,CASSPNTARDTQYF,TGTGCCAGCAGTCCGAATACCGCTCGTGATACGCAGTATTTT
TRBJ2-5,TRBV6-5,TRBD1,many,CASSYGGQGAETQYF,TGTGCCAGCAGTTATGGAGGGCAGGGGGCCGAGACCCAGTACTTC
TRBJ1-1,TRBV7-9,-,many,CASSFKGGTEAFF,TGTGCCAGCAGCTTTAAGGGTGGAACTGAAGCTTTCTTT
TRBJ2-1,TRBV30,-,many,CAWSVRAEFGEQFF,TGTGCCTGGAGTGTGCGTGCGGAATTCGGTGAGCAGTTCTTC
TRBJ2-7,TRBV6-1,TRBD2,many,CASSPTSGSPYEQYF,TGTGCCAGCAGTCCAACTAGCGGGAGCCCCTACGAGCAGTACTTC
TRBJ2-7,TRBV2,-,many,CASSGGRIVYF,TGTGCCAGCAGTGGTGGGAGAATAGTGTACTTC
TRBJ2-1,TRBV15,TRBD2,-,CATSEDWTSGNEQFF,TGTGCCACCAGCGAAGACTGGACTAGCGGCAATGAGCAGTTCTTC
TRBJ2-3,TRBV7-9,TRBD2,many,CASVLLAGSTDTQYF,TGTGCCAGCGTCCTTCTAGCGGGAAGCACAGATACGCAGTATTTT
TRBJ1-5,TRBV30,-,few,CACDRQTNQPQHF,TGTGCCTGTGATCGACAGACCAATCAGCCCCAGCATTTT
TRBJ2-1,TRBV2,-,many,CASSEEVVGGSEQFF,TGTGCCAGCAGTGAAGAGGTTGTGGGGGGCAGTGAGCAGTTCTTC
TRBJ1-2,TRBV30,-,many,CAWSIQVAYGYTF,TGTGCCTGGAGCATACAGGTGGCCTATGGCTACACCTTC
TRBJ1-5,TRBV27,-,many,CASSLGARYQPQHF,TGTGCCAGCAGTTTAGGGGCACGGTATCAGCCCCAGCATTTT
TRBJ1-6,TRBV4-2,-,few,CASSLRGAENSPLHF,TGTGCCAGCAGCCTAAGAGGGGCAGAGAATTCACCCCTCCACTTT
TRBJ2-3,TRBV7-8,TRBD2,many,CAGSYRLVSGADTQYF,TGTGCCGGCAGCTATCGACTGGTGAGCGGGGCAGATACGCAGTATTTT
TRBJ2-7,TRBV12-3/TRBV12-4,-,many,CASSLSPGLEQYF,TGTGCCAGCAGCCTCTCCCCCGGCCTTGAGCAGTACTTC
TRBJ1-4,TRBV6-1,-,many,CASSEAGLKEKLFF,TGTGCCAGCAGTGAGGCAGGTTTAAAGGAAAAACTGTTTTTT
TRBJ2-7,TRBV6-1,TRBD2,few,CASTERGDGSYEQYF,TGTGCCAGCACCGAGCGGGGGGATGGGTCCTACGAGCAGTACTTC
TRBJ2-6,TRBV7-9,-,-,CASSLGWRGPRTGANVLTF,TGTGCCAGCAGCTTGGGATGGCGCGGCCCGCGCACTGGGGCCAACGTCCTGACTTTC
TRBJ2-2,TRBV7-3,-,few,CASSLRGGNTGELFF,TGTGCCAGCAGCCTCCGGGGAGGGAACACCGGGGAGCTGTTTTTT